The 7 T cell receptor beta chains below were found in one sample sequenced in a study of cytomegalovirus exposure and HLA in healthy donors. 13 Jbeta primers and 60 Vbeta primers were used for the PCR. Profiled with immunoSEQ multiplex PCR; TCRdb holds only in-frame clones, not every one. The sample includes 120,000 to 150,000 clones, 60% to 85% of them seen just once. The sequenced material came from PBMCs. The receptor source for this set is a young man in good health and CMV-seronegative.

The chain is built from TRBV7-9 and TRBJ1-1, with 9 bases aligning to TRBD1. This CDR3 comprises 15 residues. CDR1 and CDR2 (germline): SEHNR, FQNEAQ (reference sequence). With 5 bases clipped from V and 5 bases from J, the junction kept 9 bases outside the gene matches. The CDR3 region is CASSPVQGARTEAFF. The CDR3 coding sequence is TGTGCCAGCAGCCCAGTACAGGGGGCGAGGACTGAAGCTTTCTTT.

The V gene is TRBV12-5, the J gene TRBJ2-5; D gene ambiguous. The end of the DNA is better explained by TRBJ2-7, so the J call may be wrong. Looked up from germline, CDR1 is LGHNT and CDR2 is FRNRAP. CDR3 length: 10 residues. CDR3 nucleotides: TGTGCTAGTCCGAAGTACGAGCAGTACTTC. This sequence encodes CASPKYEQYF.

The chain couples TRBV2 to TRBJ1-5; D ambiguous. The CDR3 runs to 14 residues. Germline lookup yields CDR1 SNHLY and CDR2 FYNNEI. The V end was cut by 5 bases, the J end by 3 bases, with 11 bases between. CDR3 loop: CASSMRVLNQPQHF. In DNA form, the CDR3 reads TGTGCCAGCAGTATGCGAGTTCTCAATCAGCCCCAGCATTTT.

This clone has a handful of counts. V usage is TRBV19 and J usage is TRBJ1-4; no definite D call. Germline assignment: CDR1 LNHDA and CDR2 SQIVND (reference sequence). CDR3 size: 13 residues. The V end lost 2 bases, the J end lost 5 bases, and 6 bases lay between the germline ends. The CDR3 loop reads CASSISRNEKLFF. Here the CDR3 DNA reads TGTGCCAGTAGTATATCCAGGAATGAAAAACTGTTTTTT. The full variable domain, rest sourced from reference TRBV19 and TRBJ1-4, is DGGITQSPKYLFRKEGQNVTLSCEQNLNHDAMYWYRQDPGQGLRLIYYSQIVNDFQKGDIAEGYSVSREKKESFPLTVTSAQKNPTAFYLCASSISRNEKLFFGSGTQLSVL.

A single count supports this clone. The chain is built from TRBV13 and TRBJ2-3; maybe TRBD2 (6 bases). The germline V gene encodes CDR1 PRHDT and CDR2 FYEKMQ (reference sequence). Deletions cut 1 base from V and 0 bases from J, with 8 bases between. The CDR3 runs 15 residues. The CDR3 loop reads CASSLVGTSTDTQYF. The DNA of the CDR3 is TGTGCCAGCAGCTTAGTGGGGACTAGCACAGATACGCAGTATTTT.

The rearrangement joins TRBV5-4 to TRBJ1-5; D gene uncertain. The V end was cut by 4 bases, the J end by 7 bases, with 12 bases between. The CDR3 length is 13 residues. CDR1 and CDR2 from the germline V gene are SGHNT and YYREEE (reference sequence). Here the CDR3 reads CASSRDTLQPQHF. The CDR3 DNA follows: TGTGCCAGCAGCCGGGATACATTACAGCCCCAGCATTTT.

V gene TRBV7-2 combines with J gene TRBJ2-1; 12 bases align to TRBD2. This CDR3 is built from 15 residues. Germline V gives CDR1 SGHTA, CDR2 FQGNSA. With V trimmed by 5 bases and J by 6 bases, 5 bases remained unmatched. CDR3 DNA sequence: TGTGCCAGCAGCATCCGGACTAGCGGGACCAATGAGCAGTTCTTC. Encoded protein: CASSIRTSGTNEQFF.